Each of the 15 T cell receptor beta chains below was sequenced from the same sample in a study of blood T cell repertoires in COVID-19. TCRdb's copy holds only in-frame clones and misses some; the assay was immunoSEQ multiplex PCR. Of under 300,000 clones in the sample, 84% were seen once. Material for sequencing was peripheral blood. The receptors originated from a man aged 45-60 years with acute or convalescent COVID-19.

V gene TRBV2 combines with J gene TRBJ1-5, with TRBD1 identical over 9 bases. The germline gives CDR1 SNHLY, CDR2 FYNNEI. With 0 bases clipped from V and 4 bases from J, the junction kept 7 bases outside the gene matches. The CDR3 covers 17 residues. The CDR3 coding sequence is TGTGCCAGCAGTGAAGCGGGGGGACAGGGAATTAATCAGCCCCAGCATTTT. It codes for CASSEAGGQGINQPQHF.

This clone was seen just once. This chain connects TRBV18 to TRBJ2-1; TRBD2 matches 11 bases. J was trimmed by 5 bases and V by 2 bases; bases with no gene match: 11. CDR1 is KGHSH and CDR2 is LQKENI in the germline V gene. The CDR3 totals 18 residues. CDR3 loop: CASSPITSGGLTHNEQFF. The CDR3 DNA sequence: TGTGCCAGCTCACCAATAACTAGCGGGGGCCTTACGCACAATGAGCAGTTCTTC.

This clone was counted a few times. The J gene is TRBJ2-6, the V gene TRBV5-1, with 10 bases that match TRBD1. V lost 0 bases and J lost 3; bases outside the gene matches: 9. From germline, CDR1 is SGHRS and CDR2 YFSETQ. This CDR3 contains 19 residues. CDR3 in amino acids: CASSLVHGTGVSGANVLTF. In nucleotides, the CDR3 is TGCGCCAGCAGCTTGGTTCACGGGACAGGGGTTAGTGGGGCCAACGTCCTGACTTTC.

The chain carries TRBV28 and TRBJ1-4; no firm D call. The CDR3 has 18 amino acids. Germline CDR1 and CDR2: MDHEN and SYDVKM. V dropped 2 bases and J dropped 0 bases, with 16 bases sitting between them. CDR3 in amino acids: CASSLNPTPRATNEKLFF. In DNA, the CDR3 is TGTGCCAGCAGTTTAAACCCAACGCCCCGGGCAACTAATGAAAAACTGTTTTTT. Complete variable domain (other parts from reference TRBV28 and TRBJ1-4): DVKVTQSSRYLVKRTGEKVFLECVQDMDHENMFWYRQDPGLGLRLIYFSYDVKMKEKGDIPEGYSVSREKKERFSLILESASTNQTSMYLCASSLNPTPRATNEKLFFGSGTQLSVL.

This clone was picked up one time. The chain is built from TRBV28 and TRBJ1-2, with TRBD1 matching 9 bases. Germline V CDR1 and CDR2: MDHEN, SYDVKM. With 3 bases clipped from V and 7 bases from J, the junction kept 9 bases outside the gene matches. The CDR3 is made up of 15 amino acids. The CDR3 sequence is CASSFQQQGAPGYTF. For the CDR3, the DNA is TGTGCCAGCAGTTTCCAACAACAGGGGGCGCCTGGCTACACCTTC.

The rearrangement joins TRBV7-2 to TRBJ2-3, with 9 nucleotides matching TRBD2. This CDR3 is built from 16 residues. Trimming took 6 bases from V and 0 from J; bases not matched to a gene: 7. Germline CDR1 SGHTA, CDR2 FQGNSA. In DNA, the CDR3 is TGTGCCAGCAGGGCACCGGGACTAGCTAGCACAGATACGCAGTATTTT. Amino acids: CASRAPGLASTDTQYF.

This sequence joins TRBV9 and TRBJ2-4; 8 positions match TRBD2. The CDR3 is made up of 17 amino acids. In germline, CDR1 is SGDLS, CDR2 YYNGEE. With V trimmed by 3 bases and J by 0 bases, 8 bases remained unmatched. CDR3 loop: CASSAQRSGTAKNIQYF. The CDR3 DNA is TGTGCCAGCAGCGCGCAACGTAGCGGGACAGCCAAAAACATTCAGTACTTC.

The gene calls are TRBV28 and TRBJ1-1, with TRBD1 as a possible D gene (5 bases). The CDR3 contains 14 residues. Trimming pared 5 bases from V and 6 bases from J, leaving 16 bases between. In germline, CDR1 is MDHEN, CDR2 SYDVKM. The CDR3 DNA follows: TGTGCCAGCAGTCGCCCGCTACGGGGGGCTGAAGCTTTCTTT. Translating it yields CASSRPLRGAEAFF.

The genes are TRBV15 and TRBJ1-1; 7 positions match TRBD1. V gave up 3 bases and J gave up 2 bases; unmatched junction bases: 6. CDR1 is LNHNV and CDR2 is YYDKDF in the germline V gene (reference sequence). The CDR3 is made up of 15 amino acids. The DNA for the CDR3 is TGTGCCACCAGCAGGACAGGGAGAATTAACACTGAAGCTTTCTTT. Residues: CATSRTGRINTEAFF.

The gene calls are TRBV30 and TRBJ1-6; 8 nucleotides align to TRBD1. With V trimmed by 5 bases and J by 9 bases, 6 bases remained unmatched. This CDR3 has 13 residues. Per germline, CDR1 GTSNPN and CDR2 SVGIG (reference sequence). CDR3 sequence (DNA): TGTGCCTGGGGACAGGGTCCGGGTTCACCCCTCCACTTT. Its protein is CAWGQGPGSPLHF.

The genes are TRBV3-1 (or the pseudogene TRBV3-2) and TRBJ2-7; 9 bases fit TRBD2. CDR1 and CDR2 from the germline V gene are LGHDT and YNNKEL (reference sequence). V lost 2 bases and J lost 1; bases outside the gene matches: 6. This CDR3 is built from 16 residues. The CDR3 protein is CASSQSGGQGSYEQYF. As DNA, the CDR3 is TGTGCCAGCAGCCAAAGCGGGGGGCAGGGGTCCTACGAGCAGTACTTC.

V gene TRBV7-9 combines with J gene TRBJ2-6; D perhaps matches TRBD1 (6 bases). This CDR3 is 16 amino acids long. Germline lookup yields CDR1 SEHNR and CDR2 FQNEAQ (reference sequence). The germline V and J ends were trimmed by 5 bases and 2 bases, with 13 bases remaining between them. The CDR3 DNA sequence: TGTGCCAGCAGCCATACTAACAGGGCTGGGGCCAACGTCCTGACTTTC. Protein sequence: CASSHTNRAGANVLTF.

The gene calls are TRBV7-6 and TRBJ1-2, with D possibly TRBD1 on 6 matching bases. V gave up 2 bases and J gave up 5 bases, with 15 bases separating them. Germline V gene data show CDR1 as SGHVS and CDR2 as FNYEAQ. The CDR3 is 15 amino acids. The CDR3 spells CASSLLSGHAYGYTF. The CDR3 DNA reads TGTGCCAGCAGCTTATTGTCGGGACACGCGTATGGCTACACCTTC.

V is TRBV11-3 and J is TRBJ1-2, with D perhaps TRBD1 (5 bases). The CDR3 length is 16 residues. V was trimmed by 0 bases and J by 4 bases, leaving 15 bases between them. CDR1 is SGHNT, CDR2 YENEEA, per germline. CDR3 loop: CASSLEGGEHSYGYTF. CDR3 DNA: TGTGCCAGCAGCTTAGAAGGAGGGGAGCACAGCTATGGCTACACCTTC.

The chain uses TRBV2 and TRBJ1-1; perhaps TRBD1 as D (5 bases). CDR1 SNHLY and CDR2 FYNNEI come from the germline V gene. CDR3 size: 14 residues. V was pared by 3 bases and J by 4 bases, with 12 bases between. The CDR3: CASSERRGGTEAFF. The CDR3 DNA sequence: TGTGCCAGCAGTGAGCGTCGGGGGGGCACTGAAGCTTTCTTT.